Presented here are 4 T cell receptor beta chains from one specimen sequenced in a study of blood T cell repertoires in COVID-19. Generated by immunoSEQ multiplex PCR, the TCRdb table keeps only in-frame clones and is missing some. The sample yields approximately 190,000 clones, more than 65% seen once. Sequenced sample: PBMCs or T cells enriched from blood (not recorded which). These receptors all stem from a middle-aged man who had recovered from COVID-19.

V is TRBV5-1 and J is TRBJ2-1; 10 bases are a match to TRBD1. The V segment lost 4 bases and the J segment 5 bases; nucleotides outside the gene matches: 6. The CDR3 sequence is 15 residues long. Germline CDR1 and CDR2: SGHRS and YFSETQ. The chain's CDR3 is CASSLGGQGNNEQFF. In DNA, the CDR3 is TGCGCCAGCAGCCTGGGGGGACAGGGGAACAATGAGCAGTTCTTC. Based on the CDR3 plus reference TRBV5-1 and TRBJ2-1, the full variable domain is KAGVTQTPRYLIKTRGQQVTLSCSPISGHRSVSWYQQTPGQGLQFLFEYFSETQRNKGNFPGRFSGRQFSNSRSEMNVSTLELGDSALYLCASSLGGQGNNEQFFGPGTRLTVL.

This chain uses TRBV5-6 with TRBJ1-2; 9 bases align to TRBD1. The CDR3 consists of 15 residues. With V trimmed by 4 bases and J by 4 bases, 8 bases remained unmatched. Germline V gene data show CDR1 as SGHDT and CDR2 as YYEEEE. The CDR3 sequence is CASSVTTGGAYGYTF. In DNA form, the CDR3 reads TGTGCCAGCAGCGTCACGACAGGGGGTGCCTATGGCTACACCTTC.

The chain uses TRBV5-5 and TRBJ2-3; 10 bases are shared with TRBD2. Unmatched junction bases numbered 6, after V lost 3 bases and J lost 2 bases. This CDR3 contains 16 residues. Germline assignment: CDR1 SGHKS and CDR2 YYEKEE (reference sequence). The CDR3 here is CASSSRLAGNTDTQYF. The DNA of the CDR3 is TGTGCCAGCAGCTCACGACTAGCGGGCAACACAGATACGCAGTATTTT.

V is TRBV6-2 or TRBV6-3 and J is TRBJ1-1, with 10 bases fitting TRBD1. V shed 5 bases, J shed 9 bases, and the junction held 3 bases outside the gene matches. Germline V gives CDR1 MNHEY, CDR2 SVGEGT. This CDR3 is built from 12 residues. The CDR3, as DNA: TGTGCCAGCAGTCGGACAGGGGGGAAAGCTTTCTTT. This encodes CASSRTGGKAFF.